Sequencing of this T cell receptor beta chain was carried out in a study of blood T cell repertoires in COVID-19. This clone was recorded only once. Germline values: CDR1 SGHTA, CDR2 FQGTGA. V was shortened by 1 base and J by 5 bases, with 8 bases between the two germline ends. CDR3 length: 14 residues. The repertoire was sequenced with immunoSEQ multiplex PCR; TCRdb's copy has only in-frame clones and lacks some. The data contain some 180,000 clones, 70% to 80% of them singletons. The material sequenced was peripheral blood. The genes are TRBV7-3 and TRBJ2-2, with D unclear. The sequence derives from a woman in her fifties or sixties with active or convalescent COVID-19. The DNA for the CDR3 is TGTGCCAGCAGCTTAATAGGAGATACCGGGGAGCTGTTTTTT. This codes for CASSLIGDTGELFF. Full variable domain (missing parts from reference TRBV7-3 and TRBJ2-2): GAGVSQTPSNKVTEKGKYVELRCDPISGHTALYWYRQSLGQGPEFLIYFQGTGAADDSGLPNDRFFAVRPEGSVSTLKIQRTERGDSAVYLCASSLIGDTGELFFGEGSRLTVL.